This TCR beta chain is from a study of CD8+ T cells in alopecia areata. Overall study findings and caveats: Sharing of TCR sequences between patients (possibly for HLA-related reasons) was less clear than in mice. Throughout tofacitinib, many expanded lesional clones continued to persist in scalp and blood.

Sequencing used cDNA as its template, made by extracting RNA and reverse transcribing it. TCRdb's table, derived via immunoSEQ multiplex PCR, lists solely in-frame clones and lacks some. The data show fewer than 250,000 clones, 60% seen once. As for treatment: oral pan-JAK inhibitor, 5-10 mg twice daily. It was from alopecia areata patients that lesional scalp punch biopsies and peripheral blood were collected. This clone was seen a handful of times. What it binds is not known. The sequenced sample was CD4+ T cells sorted from blood, obtained at week 4, from a patient treated with tofacitinib. The TCR comes from a human donor with alopecia areata.

The CDR3 reads CASSYSGRGYQETQYF. The DNA of the CDR3 is TGTGCCAGCAGTTACTCGGGCAGGGGGTACCAAGAGACCCAGTACTTC. The chain links TRBV6-5 to TRBJ2-5; 7 bases match TRBD1. The CDR3 has 16 amino acids. Looked up from germline, CDR1 is MNHEY and CDR2 is SVGAGI. J gave up 0 bases and V 0 bases, and 4 bases lay outside the gene matches.